This T cell receptor beta chain was identified during a study of cytomegalovirus exposure and HLA in healthy donors. The CDR3 runs 15 residues. Germline V lookup: CDR1 MDHEN, CDR2 SYDVKM. The J segment lost 4 bases and the V segment lost 6 bases, leaving 9 bases of the junction unmatched. Comment on this clone: Antigen specificity is unknown.

The PCR was carried out with 60 Vbeta primers and 13 Jbeta primers. Libraries were prepared by immunoSEQ multiplex PCR; TCRdb keeps only in-frame clonotypes and omits some of them. The sample records about 190,000 clones, approximately 75% being singletons. Study-wide findings and caveats: As a later analysis showed, several of the most significant clusters appeared to be linked to common viral pathogens. A missense variant in DCLRE1C was later tied to TCR beta V- and J-gene trimming.

V gene TRBV28 combines with J gene TRBJ2-7, with 10 bases fitting TRBD1. The TCR originated in a man aged 25-40 years in good health and CMV-seropositive. Material for sequencing was PBMCs. The CDR3 nucleotides are TGTGCCAGCAGCTCCCCGGGACAGGGGTTGTACGAGCAGTACTTC. Translating it yields CASSSPGQGLYEQYF.